Below, one TCR beta chain is given with its context. The target antigen is unknown. Treatment here: 15 to 20 received Ad26.COV2.S at low or high dose, single or two shots; a few received placebo; per-sample allocation not given. Sampling occurred on day 63 after the first vaccine or placebo injection. An Ad26 vector expressing Wuhan-strain SARS-CoV-2 spike constituted the vaccine. The sample comes from a study of Ad26.COV2.S vaccination and SARS-CoV-2 variants. Study background: The Ad26.COV2.S arm of the COV1001 trial was where the donor was placed. General observations from the study: Higher spike-specific TCR breadth was found in vaccine recipients than in placebo recipients. Measurement of non-spike TCR breadth gave similar results in vaccine and placebo recipients.

Method: immunoSEQ multiplex PCR; TCRdb's copy keeps in-frame clones and lacks some. The sample carries 200,000 to 250,000 clones, 88% recorded once. V was clipped by 6 bases and J by 1 base, with 3 bases between them. The CDR3 has 11 residues. Germline CDR1 and CDR2: WSHSY and SAAADI. The chain joins TRBV10-2 to TRBJ2-5; D call uncertain. The clonotype was recovered from a person between 18 and 65 years old who received the Ad26.COV2.S COVID-19 vaccine or a placebo. Sample: peripheral blood, taken in a trial of Ad26.COV2.S vaccine versus placebo. The CDR3 region has the DNA TGCGCCAGCAGCTCCCAAGAGACCCAGTACTTC. It is translated as CASSSQETQYF.